This TCR beta chain was profiled in a study of cytomegalovirus exposure and HLA in healthy donors. The assay was immunoSEQ multiplex PCR, and TCRdb's table has in-frame clones only and misses some. The sample records tens of thousands of clones, approximately 97% being singletons. Whole-study findings and limits: According to the study, roughly 160 TCR beta chains were cytomegalovirus-associated. Published work reported that the classifier diagnosed cytomegalovirus status with high specificity and sensitivity.

As for this clone: Its antigen is as yet unknown.

From the roughly 110-subject validation cohort, which was separate from the roughly 670-subject first cohort, the donors were drawn. This receptor was identified in a woman between 18 and 30 years old in good health and CMV-seropositive. The sequencing input was PBMCs.

In DNA form, the CDR3 reads TGTGCCAGCAGTCGAACCGCAGGGCGGAATCAGCCCCAGCATTTT. Protein: CASSRTAGRNQPQHF. The chain carries TRBV28 and TRBJ1-5; the D gene is possibly TRBD1 (5 bases). The CDR3 is 15 amino acids. Germline CDR1 is MDHEN and CDR2 is SYDVKM. Trimming took off 5 bases at V and 4 bases at J, with 15 bases between the two ends.